Presented here are 8 T cell receptor beta chains from one specimen sequenced in a study of blood T cell repertoires in COVID-19. The method was immunoSEQ multiplex PCR; TCRdb's version includes in-frame clones alone and lacks a portion of them. The table has some 270,000 clones, approximately 85% seen once. The specimen was peripheral blood. The receptors derive from a woman aged 70-85 years with acute or convalescent COVID-19.

The rearrangement uses TRBV6-1 and TRBJ1-2; possibly TRBD1 for D (6 bases). Germline CDR1 and CDR2: MNHNS and SASEGT. Trimming took off 3 bases at V and 5 bases at J, with 13 bases between the two ends. The CDR3 consists of 14 residues. CDR3: CASSDNRAPYGYTF. In nucleotides, the CDR3 is TGTGCCAGCAGTGACAACAGGGCCCCTTATGGCTACACCTTC.

This sequence joins TRBV11-2 and TRBJ1-2; TRBD1 aligns across 7 bases. This CDR3 region has 16 residues. CDR1 SGHAT and CDR2 FQNNGV come from the germline V gene. After removal of 4 bases from V and 4 bases from J, the junction contained 12 bases not matched to a gene. The CDR3 sequence is CASSYGGGGQSYGYTF. DNA of the CDR3: TGTGCCAGCAGCTACGGAGGGGGCGGACAGAGCTATGGCTACACCTTC.

The chain has TRBV24-1 and TRBJ2-5; D might be TRBD2 (5 bases). The CDR3 spans 14 residues. Germline loops: CDR1 KGHDR, CDR2 SFDVKD. Trimming stripped 9 bases from V and 5 bases from J, with 18 bases between. This CDR3 is CATGSRRGSETQYF. The CDR3 nucleotides read TGTGCCACCGGCTCTAGGAGAGGGAGCGAGACCCAGTACTTC.

The chain joins TRBV15 to TRBJ2-2, with D hard to call. The CDR3 is 13 amino acids. From germline, CDR1 is LNHNV and CDR2 YYDKDF (reference sequence). Between the trimmed V and J ends, which lost 0 bases and 8 bases, there was a span of 7 bases. The CDR3 is CATSRDRLGELFF. CDR3 in DNA: TGTGCCACCAGCAGAGATCGTTTGGGGGAGCTGTTTTTT.

The chain employs TRBV1 and TRBJ1-2; the table's D call of TRBD1 was not tested on the DNA. TRBV1 is a documented pseudogene. The CDR3 totals 15 residues. The CDR3, as DNA: TGCACCAGCAGCCAAGCGTGGGGGCCTGACTATGGCTACACCTTC. This translates into CTSSQAWGPDYGYTF.

The CDR3 is CASSELWRPQHF. The CDR3 DNA reads TGTGCCAGCAGTGAGCTGTGGAGGCCCCAGCATTTT. J is TRBJ1-5 and V is TRBV6-2 or TRBV6-3, with D unclear. Germline V gene lookup returns CDR1 MNHEY and CDR2 SVGEGT. The CDR3 length is 12 residues. V dropped 5 bases and J dropped 9 bases, with 11 bases sitting between them.

This sequence joins TRBV2 and TRBJ1-6, with 8 bases that match TRBD1. Germline lookup yields CDR1 SNHLY and CDR2 FYNNEI. The CDR3 consists of 16 residues. J lost 11 bases, V lost 2 bases, and 11 bases had no gene match. The CDR3 bases are TGTGCCAGCAGTGAACTTTCCGCAGGGGGCGAGACACCCCTCCACTTT. The encoded protein is CASSELSAGGETPLHF.

This clone was seen a single time. This rearrangement joins TRBV2 to TRBJ2-1, with D possibly being TRBD2 (5 bases). The CDR3 has 14 residues. The germline V gene has CDR1 SNHLY and CDR2 FYNNEI. Trimming removed 3 bases at V and 6 bases at J, with 12 bases between. The CDR3 loop is CASSEEVAGNEQFF. CDR3 nucleotides: TGTGCCAGCAGTGAGGAGGTGGCGGGCAATGAGCAGTTCTTC.